This T cell receptor (beta chain) was recorded in a study of post-analysis software for immune sequencing data (dated by TCRdb to about 2015). Notes on the research overall: The recorded disease courses included relapsing-remitting, secondary progressive and progressive-relapsing multiple sclerosis, and some patients had no subtype annotation. The patient repertoires were compared against approximately eleven previously published healthy control repertoires obtained from donors aged 6 to 25 years. A subset of samples was prepared in parallel using single-end sample barcoding, then pooled and co-amplified after Illumina adapter ligation. Beyond this particular receptor, the publication reports: Compared with controls, multiple sclerosis patients had significantly lower normalized Chao1 diversity, a finding suggesting substantial peripheral T-cell clonal expansion. Significantly higher frequencies in patients than in controls were found for a few TRBV segments, including TRBV5-6, TRBV5-1 and TRBV20-1. Direct clustering with F measure showed strong co-clustering of samples prepared in the same batch, prompting a batch-effect correction. The multiple sclerosis patient group was slightly younger than the control group.

As encoded in the germline V gene, CDR1 is SQVTM while CDR2 is ANQGSEA. V is pared back by 3 bases and J by 4 bases, with 12 bases lying between the germline termini. From the cysteine through the phenylalanine, the CDR3 covers 13 amino acids. The DNA shown is the 39-base CDR3, in frame from base 1. With regard to this clonotype: Its antigen is currently not known. No much larger clone exists at a distance of one base, and base qualities are not known.

To demonstrate the VDJtools post-analysis software, the study profiled TCR beta repertoires from the peripheral blood of under 15 young patients with multiple sclerosis. The multiple sclerosis patients were children and adolescents ranging in age from about 6 to 16 years. Library construction relied on PCR. Instrument used: Illumina HiSeq 2500. To reduce PCR and sequencing biases, unique molecular identifiers were incorporated into the TCR beta cDNA libraries. Roughly 500,000 cDNA molecules were obtained per 1 to 10 million input T cells, so each molecule approximated one T cell. The patient libraries were prepared and sequenced with the same protocol used for the earlier healthy control dataset. Samples belonging to the same batch were prepared together, multiplexed and sequenced on a shared HiSeq lane. The authors' analysis ran thus. MIGEC was used to process the raw barcoded reads, and molecular identifier groups with only a single read were discarded before consensus assembly and CDR3 extraction. Clonotype tables were post-analysed with VDJtools, and diversity was normalized by down-sampling all datasets to the smallest sample size. To correct batch-related cross-sample contamination, repertoire overlap clustering matched CDR3 amino acid sequences but not nucleotide sequences. TCRdb took the public reads, trimmed them with fastp at Q25, ran MiXCR for clone calling and kept in-frame beta chains. Rows merge per CDR3 protein into single entries with the most common DNA and genes. These V and J calls derive from TCRdb rather than the authors' analysis. The sample table lists about 810,000 distinct CDR3 sequences, about 57% of them with a count of one. The biggest ten clones account for 4% to 5.5% of the sample.

This sequence originates from a girl aged 5 to 17 with multiple sclerosis. Source material: blood. In this chain, TRBV29-1 is recombined with TRBJ1-2; possibly the D gene is TRBD1, per 5 matching bases. The bases read TGCAGCGTTGACCCCACAGGCCCCTATGGCTACACCTTC. Its protein reads: CSVDPTGPYGYTF.